This T cell receptor (beta chain) emerged from a study of T cell clonotyping in hematopoietic cell transplantation. Regarding the study as a whole: After transplant, recipient diversity fell while pathologically expanded clonotypes grew through day 180. At the given depth, recipient repertoires were over 95% de novo clonotypes.

Method: immunoSEQ multiplex PCR; TCRdb's copy keeps in-frame clones and lacks some. The data contain about 76,000 clones, approximately 95% of them singletons. V was shortened by 2 bases and J by 3 bases, with 11 bases between the two germline ends. In germline, CDR1 is SGHDT, CDR2 YYEEEE. The CDR3 covers 14 residues. The time point: recipient sample about 28 days before transplant, after cytoreduction. Samples: about 28 days before transplant, then days 30, 100 and 180 after. This clone was observed a single time. Its antigen is not known. The specimen was peripheral blood mononuclear cells, collected before stem cell transplant. This receptor was identified in a woman aged 50 to 65 with acute myeloid leukemia. Some clones in this sample may be carry-over from other donors' samples. The J gene is TRBJ1-1, the V gene TRBV5-6; D remains ambiguous. CDR3 DNA: TGTGCCAGCAGCTTACCGTCCCGGGACACTGAAGCTTTCTTT. Its protein is CASSLPSRDTEAFF.